Sequencing of this T cell receptor (beta chain) was carried out in a study of human versus mouse CDR3 diversity and MHC coevolution. V was pared by 6 bases and J by 2 bases, with 9 bases of the junction left unmatched. The germline V gene has CDR1 SGHTA and CDR2 FQGNSA. The CDR3 has 16 residues. On this clone: Its target is not known.

The assay was immunoSEQ multiplex PCR, and TCRdb's table has in-frame clones only and misses some. The top ten clones hold 18% of a sample with about 60,000 clones, just under 95% of them seen once. Study observations and caveats: By iCHAO1, human TCR beta clonotypes numbered some 1.5 million, the most. On average, humans showed more CDR3 deletions and insertions than mice.

The receptor was isolated from a person aged 55 to 69 in good health. Sequenced material: naive CD4+ T cells from blood. As to subset: CD45RO-negative CD62L-positive naive CD4 T cells. V usage is TRBV7-2 and J usage is TRBJ2-7, with 11 bases aligning to TRBD2. CDR3 sequence (DNA): TGTGCCAGCAGTCCCCTCGGGACTAGCGGAACCTACGAGCAGTACTTC. Protein: CASSPLGTSGTYEQYF.